The 5 T cell receptor beta chains given below trace back to one sample, sequenced in a study of control samples from healthy donors and cancer patients. TCRdb keeps only in-frame clones here, not all; method: immunoSEQ multiplex PCR. The data show approximately 100,000 clones, roughly 89% seen once. The sample comprised PBMCs. Every receptor here comes from a man in his 60s with lung cancer.

In this sample, this clone turned up once. The chain combines TRBV11-2 with TRBJ1-2, with 7 bases that match TRBD1. V dropped 2 bases and J dropped 3; count of bases not matched to a gene: 12. Germline V gene sequence: CDR1 SGHAT, CDR2 FQNNGV. The CDR3 runs 17 residues. This CDR3 reads CASSLSSGGGGYYGYTF. The CDR3 bases are TGTGCCAGCAGCTTATCCTCCGGTGGAGGGGGCTACTATGGCTACACCTTC. The full variable domain, with the rest looked up from reference TRBV11-2 and TRBJ1-2, is EAGVAQSPRYKIIEKRQSVAFWCNPISGHATLYWYQQILGQGPKLLIQFQNNGVVDDSQLPKDRFSAERLKGVDSTLKIQPAKLEDSAVYLCASSLSSGGGGYYGYTFGSGTRLTVV.

The chain is built from TRBV6-1 and TRBJ1-4; the D gene is possibly TRBD1 (6 bases). Trimming removed 1 base at V and 6 bases at J, with 15 bases between. Germline CDR1 MNHNS, CDR2 SASEGT. The length of the CDR3 is 16 residues. The CDR3 loop reads CASSEGRWTADEKLFF. The CDR3 bases are TGTGCCAGCAGTGAAGGTAGATGGACAGCGGATGAAAAACTGTTTTTT.

The rearrangement uses TRBV4-1 and TRBJ1-1; 7 bases agree with TRBD1. CDR3 length: 15 amino acids. Germline V gene sequence: CDR1 MGHRA, CDR2 YSYEKL. Unmatched junction bases numbered 6, after V lost 0 bases and J lost 5 bases. CDR3 residues: CASSQEVRQGTEAFF. As DNA, the CDR3 is TGCGCCAGCAGCCAAGAAGTTCGACAGGGAACTGAAGCTTTCTTT.

In this sample, this clone turned up once. The chain carries TRBV6-5 and TRBJ2-7, with D perhaps TRBD1 or TRBD2 (5 bases each). V lost 4 bases, J lost 4 bases, and 17 bases lay in between. The CDR3 contains 15 residues. The V gene's germline CDR1 is MNHEY and CDR2 SVGAGI. The DNA for the CDR3 is TGTGCCAGCAGTTCTCGTGGGGGTTCTTCTTACGAGCAGTACTTC. Encoded protein: CASSSRGGSSYEQYF.

CDR3 sequence (DNA): TGTGCCAGCAGCTTAGTCGGACTAGAAGCTTTCTTT. Protein: CASSLVGLEAFF. The chain carries TRBV7-2 and TRBJ1-1; D gene uncertain. The V end lost 1 base, the J end lost 8 bases, and 8 bases lay between the germline ends. Germline V gives CDR1 SGHTA, CDR2 FQGNSA. CDR3 length: 12 amino acids.